The subject of this entry is one TCR beta chain. The antigen it binds to is not known. One base away there is no much larger clone; base qualities are not given. Collaborating institutions collected whole blood in K2EDTA tubes following their own protocols. For TCRbeta analysis, collaborator samples were shipped as frozen whole blood, as isolated PBMCs, or as DNA extracted from either sample type. The record originates from a study of blood T cell repertoires in COVID-19 (dated by TCRdb to 2019 to 2021). Study-level background: Samples from collaborators originated in the United States, Italy and Spain and spanned both the acute and convalescent phases of COVID-19. The material from the prospective study consisted of cDNA or gDNA derived from T cells, B-cell-depleted T cells, or PBMCs. The dataset comprised deeply sampled blood TCRbeta repertoires from subjects exposed to, actively infected with, or recovered from COVID-19. The repertoires were released in a freely available public database intended as a resource for research on the immune response to SARS-CoV-2. Samples came from the ongoing ImmuneRACE study (first 160 participants) plus 1,254 subjects from 6 global collaborators. Sample metadata almost always included a de-identified subject ID, COVID-19 status, age in years and sex. Where available, HLA class I and class II types were obtained from metadata supplied by the sample provider rather than from assay-based typing.

TCRbeta CDR3 regions were amplified from genomic DNA by means of the immunoSEQ Assay, a bias-controlled multiplex PCR. The authors' pipeline ran thus. The number of nucleated cells in each sample was estimated by amplification of reference gene primers within the assay. To quantify the absolute abundance of each unique TCRbeta CDR3 rearrangement, sequence reads were collapsed and filtered. For each sample, productive Simpson clonality was calculated as the square root of Simpson's diversity index over productive rearrangements. TCRdb obtained this table from immuneACCESS and retained in-frame rearrangements with V and J assigned. These tables miss some clones; where compared with another copy, unresolved V genes account for less than half of the shortfall, and the remainder is unexplained. V and J calls and clone size are as listed in that table; D and trimming were resolved from the DNA. The table for this sample lists roughly 67,000 clones; 88% of them were counted only once. The ten largest clones capture roughly 1.2% of the sample.

Summary of the overall study and its limitations: How much clinical and demographic metadata was included differed by source and by participant, and the metadata was provided uncurated.

The germline V end is reduced by 5 bases and the J end by 8 bases; junction bases left unmatched: 9. Measured from the cysteine to the phenylalanine, the CDR3 is 15 residues long. The only DNA kept is the CDR3, 45 bases in frame from the first base. In the germline V gene (reference sequence), CDR1 corresponds to LGHDT and CDR2 to YNNKEL. The material sequenced was peripheral blood. Recombination joined TRBV3-1 (or the pseudogene TRBV3-2) with TRBJ1-3; 10 of the junction bases match TRBD1. The receptor comes from a woman aged 60-70 years with acute or convalescent COVID-19. The CDR3 protein sequence reads: CASSKGQGLPDTIYF. The base sequence is TGTGCCAGCAGCAAGGGACAGGGGTTGCCGGACACCATATATTTT.